The present entry profiles one TCR beta chain with its context. Antigen unknown. In germline, CDR1 is SGHRS, CDR2 YFSETQ. The CDR3 contains 15 residues. With 0 bases removed from V and 7 bases from J, the gap between germline ends came to 13 bases. PCR involved 60 Vbeta and 13 Jbeta primers. Here immunoSEQ multiplex PCR was the method, and the copy in TCRdb shows in-frame clones only, minus some. This table has more than 100,000 clones, about 79% appearing once. The data derive from a study of cytomegalovirus exposure and HLA in healthy donors. Study outcomes and limitations: Altogether, 164 TCR beta chains were recorded as cytomegalovirus-associated.

The sample consisted of PBMCs. The genes are TRBV5-1 and TRBJ2-2, with D possibly matching TRBD1 (5 bases). This clonotype originated in a female donor in good health and CMV-seropositive. DNA of the CDR3: TGCGCCAGCAGCTTGGCCGTAGGGGCGAGCGGGGAGCTGTTTTTT. It specifies CASSLAVGASGELFF.